This T cell receptor (beta chain) was observed in a study of blood T cell repertoires in COVID-19. This clone has only one observation. The CDR3 covers 13 residues. V dropped 6 bases and J dropped 1 base, with 12 bases sitting between them. Germline CDR1 is GTSNPN and CDR2 is SVGIG (reference sequence). Profiled with immunoSEQ multiplex PCR; TCRdb holds only in-frame clones, not every one. The table lists about 130,000 clones, roughly four fifths of them singletons. The rearrangement joins TRBV30 to TRBJ1-2; a weak D match, TRBD1 (5 bases). The sample comprised peripheral blood. The source of this sequence is a human donor in a cohort sampled during active COVID-19. The CDR3 loop is CACTGTHNYGYTF. In DNA form, the CDR3 reads TGTGCCTGCACCGGGACTCATAACTATGGCTACACCTTC. The whole variable domain, remainder taken from reference TRBV30 and TRBJ1-2, is SQTIHQWPATLVQPVGSPLSLECTVEGTSNPNLYWYRQAAGRGLQLLFYSVGIGQISSEVPQNLSASRPQDRQFILSSKKLLLSDSGFYLCACTGTHNYGYTFGSGTRLTVV.